This T cell receptor (beta chain) was profiled in a study of OX40 agonist ivuxolimab in advanced cancers. Trimming left V 5 bases short and J 0 bases short, with 15 bases between. CDR1 SGHTA and CDR2 FQGTGA come from the germline V gene. This CDR3 spans 16 amino acids. The repertoire was sequenced with immunoSEQ multiplex PCR; TCRdb's copy has only in-frame clones and lacks some. The sample has 60,000 or so clones; approximately 94% are singletons. The V call is TRBV7-3, the J call TRBJ2-3; D is unresolved. The clonotype comes from an adult with an advanced solid tumor such as melanoma, head and neck, liver or kidney cancer. This specimen consisted of CD4+ or CD8+ T cells sorted from blood, obtained in a trial of the OX40 agonist ivuxolimab. CDR3 coding DNA: TGTGCCAGCAGCCCGAGCGAGCCAACAAGCACAGATACGCAGTATTTT. This gives the protein CASSPSEPTSTDTQYF. The full variable domain, rest sourced from reference TRBV7-3 and TRBJ2-3, is GAGVSQTPSNKVTEKGKYVELRCDPISGHTALYWYRQSLGQGPEFLIYFQGTGAADDSGLPNDRFFAVRPEGSVSTLKIQRTERGDSAVYLCASSPSEPTSTDTQYFGPGTRLTVL.